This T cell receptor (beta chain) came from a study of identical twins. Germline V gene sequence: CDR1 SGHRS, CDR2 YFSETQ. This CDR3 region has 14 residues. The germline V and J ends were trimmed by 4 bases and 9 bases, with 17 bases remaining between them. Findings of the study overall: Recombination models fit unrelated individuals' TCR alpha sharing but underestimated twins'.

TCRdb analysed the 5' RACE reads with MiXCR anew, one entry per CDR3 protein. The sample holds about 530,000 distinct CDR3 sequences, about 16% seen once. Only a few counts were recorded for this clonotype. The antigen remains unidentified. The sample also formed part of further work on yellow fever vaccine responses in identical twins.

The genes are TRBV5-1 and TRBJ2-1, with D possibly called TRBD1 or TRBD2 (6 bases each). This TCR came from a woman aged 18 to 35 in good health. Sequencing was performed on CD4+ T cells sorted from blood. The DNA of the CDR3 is TGCGCCAGCAGCCCAGGAGGGGGGTTGGGTGAGCAGTTCTTC. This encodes CASSPGGGLGEQFF.